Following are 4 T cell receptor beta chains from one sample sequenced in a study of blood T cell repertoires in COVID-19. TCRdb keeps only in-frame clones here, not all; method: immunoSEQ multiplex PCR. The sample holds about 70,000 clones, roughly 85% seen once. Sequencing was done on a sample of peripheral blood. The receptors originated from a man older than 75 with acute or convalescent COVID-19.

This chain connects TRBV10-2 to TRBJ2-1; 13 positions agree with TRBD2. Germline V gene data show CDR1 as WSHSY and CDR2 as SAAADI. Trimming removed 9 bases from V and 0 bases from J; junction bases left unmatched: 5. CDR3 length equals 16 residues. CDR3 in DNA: TGCGCCAGTAGACTAGCGGGAGGAAACTCCTACAATGAGCAGTTCTTC. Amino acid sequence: CASRLAGGNSYNEQFF.

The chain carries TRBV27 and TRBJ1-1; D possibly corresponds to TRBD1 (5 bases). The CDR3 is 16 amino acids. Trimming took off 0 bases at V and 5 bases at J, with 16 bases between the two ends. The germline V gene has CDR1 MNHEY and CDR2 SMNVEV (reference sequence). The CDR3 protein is CASSLSLRGSRTEAFF. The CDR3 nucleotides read TGTGCCAGCAGTTTATCCCTCCGGGGGAGTAGAACTGAAGCTTTCTTT.

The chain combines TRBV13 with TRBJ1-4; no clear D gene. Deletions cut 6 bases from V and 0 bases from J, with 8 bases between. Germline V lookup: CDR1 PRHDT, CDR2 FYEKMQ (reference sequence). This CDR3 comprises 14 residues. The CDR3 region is CASRRSTTNEKLFF. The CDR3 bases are TGTGCCAGCAGACGCTCTACAACTAATGAAAAACTGTTTTTT.

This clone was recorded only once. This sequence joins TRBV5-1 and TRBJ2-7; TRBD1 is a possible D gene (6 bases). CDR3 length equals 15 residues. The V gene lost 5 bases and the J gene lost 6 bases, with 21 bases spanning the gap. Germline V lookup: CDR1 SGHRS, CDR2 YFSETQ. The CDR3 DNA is TGCGCCAGCAGACCCGACCAGGGGCCTCTCTCCGAGCAGTACTTC. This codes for CASRPDQGPLSEQYF.